This note documents a single T cell receptor (beta chain) sequence. Its specificity is unknown. Germline assignment: CDR1 LGHNA and CDR2 YNFKEQ. Trimming removed 3 bases at V and 5 bases at J, with 10 bases between. The CDR3 loop spans 13 amino acids. This sample stems from a study of vaccination and CD4 T cells after COVID-19. Study-level information: Post-COVID draws followed diagnosis by a median 101 days (range 35 to 161). Cells were stimulated with overlapping spike peptide pools from SARS-CoV-2, HCoV-NL63, HCoV-OC43 and HCoV-229E.

Noted treatment: roughly ten-day PBMC culture with coronavirus spike peptide pools or control peptides (ViraFEST assay). Harvesting of the unexposed donor's CD4+ T cells predated the COVID-19 pandemic (2011-2018). Culture conditions combined around 2 million PBMCs per well with 9 to 10 IU/ml IL-2 and around 10 ug/ml peptide pools. Each of days 3 and 7 saw half the medium replaced by fresh IL-2 medium. The assay that was used to sequence DNA from cultured CD4+ T cells was the Oncomine TCR Beta short-read assay. From CD4+ T cells that had been cultured, genomic DNA was extracted. MiXCR, run by TCRdb on the PCR reads, gives a single entry per CDR3 protein. Here the sample spans over 9,500 distinct CDR3 sequences, around 30% being singletons.

The sequence was obtained from a human donor in good health. The sequencing sample was made of CD4+ T cells from blood, cultured in vitro. The V gene is TRBV4-2, the J gene TRBJ1-2; weak D call: TRBD1 (5 bases). In DNA, the CDR3 is TGTGCCAGCAGCCAGGCTCGACAGTATGGCTACACCTTC. This gives the protein CASSQARQYGYTF.